This T cell receptor beta chain was sequenced during a study of cytomegalovirus exposure and HLA in healthy donors. The study, taken as a whole, reports: Later examination showed HLA-associated TCR beta chains had greater clonal expansion than equally common others. Investigators reported 150 to 200 TCR beta chains as tied to cytomegalovirus. At a 0.05 false discovery rate, a later analysis found 16,951 TCR beta sequences to be associated with HLA alleles.

Details on this clone: Its antigen remains unidentified.

Germline-derived CDR1 and CDR2 are ENHRY and SYGVKD. The V and J ends lost 0 bases and 6 bases respectively, with 17 bases between them. The CDR3 length is 16 residues. Vbeta (60) and Jbeta (13) primers were used in the PCR. Measured with immunoSEQ multiplex PCR; TCRdb has only the in-frame clones, and not every one. The table lists 150,000 to 200,000 clones, approximately 71% of them singletons. The specimen was PBMCs. The TCR sequence derives from a girl aged 5 to 17 in good health and CMV-seronegative. V and J are TRBV10-3 and TRBJ1-2; a weak D match, TRBD1 (6 bases). This CDR3 is CAISESWKGVTDGYTF. CDR3 coding DNA: TGTGCCATCAGTGAGTCGTGGAAGGGGGTTACAGATGGCTACACCTTC.